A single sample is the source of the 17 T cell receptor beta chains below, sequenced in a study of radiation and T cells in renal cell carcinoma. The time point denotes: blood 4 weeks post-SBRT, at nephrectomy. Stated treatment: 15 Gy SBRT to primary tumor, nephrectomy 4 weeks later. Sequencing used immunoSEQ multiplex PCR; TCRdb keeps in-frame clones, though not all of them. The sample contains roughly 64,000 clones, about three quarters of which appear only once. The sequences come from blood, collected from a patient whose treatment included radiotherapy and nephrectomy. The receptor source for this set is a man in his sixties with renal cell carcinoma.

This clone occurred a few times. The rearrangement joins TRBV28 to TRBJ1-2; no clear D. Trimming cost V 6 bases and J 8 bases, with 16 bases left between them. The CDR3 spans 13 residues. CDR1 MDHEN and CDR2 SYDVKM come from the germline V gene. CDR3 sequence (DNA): TGTGCCAGCAGCCAATCTCCCGTGCGCGGCTACACCTTC. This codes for CASSQSPVRGYTF.

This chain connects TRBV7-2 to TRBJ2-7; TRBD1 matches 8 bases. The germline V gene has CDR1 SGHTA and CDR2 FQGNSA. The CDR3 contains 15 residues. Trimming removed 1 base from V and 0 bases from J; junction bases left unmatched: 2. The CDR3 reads CASSLETGGSYEQYF. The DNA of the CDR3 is TGTGCCAGCAGCTTAGAAACAGGGGGCTCCTACGAGCAGTACTTC.

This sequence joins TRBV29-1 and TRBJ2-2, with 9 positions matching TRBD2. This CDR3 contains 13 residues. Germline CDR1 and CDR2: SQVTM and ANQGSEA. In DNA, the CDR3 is TGCACGTGTAGCGGGAGACACACCGGGGAGCTGTTTTTT. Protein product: CTCSGRHTGELFF.

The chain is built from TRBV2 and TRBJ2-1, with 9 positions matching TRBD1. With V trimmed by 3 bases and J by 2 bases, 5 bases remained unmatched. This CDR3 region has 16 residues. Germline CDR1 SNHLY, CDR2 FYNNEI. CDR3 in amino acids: CASSDGRDRAYNEQFF. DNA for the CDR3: TGTGCCAGCAGTGATGGGAGGGACAGGGCCTACAATGAGCAGTTCTTC.

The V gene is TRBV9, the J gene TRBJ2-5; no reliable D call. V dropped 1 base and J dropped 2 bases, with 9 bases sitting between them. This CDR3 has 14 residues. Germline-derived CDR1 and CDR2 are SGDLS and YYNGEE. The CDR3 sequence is CASSVQALQETQYF. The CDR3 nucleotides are TGTGCCAGCAGCGTACAGGCTTTACAAGAGACCCAGTACTTC.

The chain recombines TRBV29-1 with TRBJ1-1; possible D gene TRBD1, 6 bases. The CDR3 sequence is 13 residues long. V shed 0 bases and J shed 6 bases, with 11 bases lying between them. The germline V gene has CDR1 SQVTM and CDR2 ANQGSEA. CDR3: CSVEDNRDSEAFF. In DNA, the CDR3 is TGCAGCGTTGAAGATAACAGGGATTCTGAAGCTTTCTTT.

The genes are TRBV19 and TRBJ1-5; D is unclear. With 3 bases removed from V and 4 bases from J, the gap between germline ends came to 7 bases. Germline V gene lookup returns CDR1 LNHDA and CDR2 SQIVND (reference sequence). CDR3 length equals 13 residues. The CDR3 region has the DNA TGTGCCAGTAGTATCCAGGATAATCAGCCCCAGCATTTT. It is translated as CASSIQDNQPQHF.

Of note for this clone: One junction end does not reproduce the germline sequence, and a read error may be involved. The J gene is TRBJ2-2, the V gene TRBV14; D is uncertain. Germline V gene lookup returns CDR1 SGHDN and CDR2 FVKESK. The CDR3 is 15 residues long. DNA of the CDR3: TGTGCCAGCAGCCAAGAAATAGGAGTCACCAGGGAGCTGTTTTTT. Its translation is CASSQEIGVTRELFF.

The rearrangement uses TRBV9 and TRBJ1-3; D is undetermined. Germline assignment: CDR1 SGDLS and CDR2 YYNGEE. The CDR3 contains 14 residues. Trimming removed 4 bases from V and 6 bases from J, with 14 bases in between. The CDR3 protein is CASSPDSSQNTIYF. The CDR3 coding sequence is TGTGCCAGCAGCCCCGACTCTTCTCAAAACACCATATATTTT.

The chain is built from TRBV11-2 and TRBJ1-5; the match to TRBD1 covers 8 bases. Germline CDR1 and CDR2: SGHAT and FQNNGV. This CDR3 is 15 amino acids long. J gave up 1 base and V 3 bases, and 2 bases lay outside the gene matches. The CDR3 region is CASSLGQVSNQPQHF. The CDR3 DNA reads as TGTGCCAGCAGCTTGGGACAGGTCAGCAATCAGCCCCAGCATTTT. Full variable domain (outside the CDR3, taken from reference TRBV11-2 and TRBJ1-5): EAGVAQSPRYKIIEKRQSVAFWCNPISGHATLYWYQQILGQGPKLLIQFQNNGVVDDSQLPKDRFSAERLKGVDSTLKIQPAKLEDSAVYLCASSLGQVSNQPQHFGDGTRLSIL.

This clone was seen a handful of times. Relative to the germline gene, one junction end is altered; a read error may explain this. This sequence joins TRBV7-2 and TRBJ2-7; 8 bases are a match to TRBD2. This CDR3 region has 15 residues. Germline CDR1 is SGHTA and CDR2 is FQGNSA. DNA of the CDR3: TGTGCCAGCAGCCCTTGGAGCGGGGGCTCCTCCGAGCAGTACTTC. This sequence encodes CASSPWSGGSSEQYF.

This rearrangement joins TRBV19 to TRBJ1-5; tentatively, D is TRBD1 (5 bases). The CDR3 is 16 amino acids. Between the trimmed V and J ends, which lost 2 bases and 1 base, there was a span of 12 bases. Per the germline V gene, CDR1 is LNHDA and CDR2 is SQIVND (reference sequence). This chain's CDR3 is CASSILGHPSNQPQHF. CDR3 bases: TGTGCCAGTAGTATATTGGGGCACCCCAGCAATCAGCCCCAGCATTTT.

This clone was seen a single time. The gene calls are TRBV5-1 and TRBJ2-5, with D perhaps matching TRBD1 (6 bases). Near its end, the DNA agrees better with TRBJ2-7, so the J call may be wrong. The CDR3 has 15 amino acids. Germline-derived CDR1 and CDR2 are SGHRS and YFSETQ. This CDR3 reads CASSVARGFIYEQYF. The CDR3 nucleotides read TGCGCCAGCAGCGTAGCCAGGGGTTTTATTTACGAGCAGTACTTC.

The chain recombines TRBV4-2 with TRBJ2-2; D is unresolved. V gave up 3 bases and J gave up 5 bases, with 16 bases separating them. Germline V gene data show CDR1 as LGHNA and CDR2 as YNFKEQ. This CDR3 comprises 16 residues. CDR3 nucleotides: TGTGCCAGCAGCCAGGGGATAGGTGGGCAGACCGGGGAGCTGTTTTTT. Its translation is CASSQGIGGQTGELFF.

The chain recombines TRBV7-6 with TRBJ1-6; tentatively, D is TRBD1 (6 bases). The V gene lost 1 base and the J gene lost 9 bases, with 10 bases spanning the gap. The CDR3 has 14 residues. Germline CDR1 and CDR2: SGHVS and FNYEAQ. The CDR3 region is CASSLGQDGSPLHF. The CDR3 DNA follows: TGTGCCAGCAGCTTAGGACAGGATGGTTCACCCCTCCACTTT.

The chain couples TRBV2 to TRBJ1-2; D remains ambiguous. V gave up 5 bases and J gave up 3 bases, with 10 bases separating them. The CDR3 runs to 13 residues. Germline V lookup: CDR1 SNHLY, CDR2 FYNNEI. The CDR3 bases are TGTGCCAGCAGTAAATTCGATGACTATGGCTACACCTTC. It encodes CASSKFDDYGYTF.

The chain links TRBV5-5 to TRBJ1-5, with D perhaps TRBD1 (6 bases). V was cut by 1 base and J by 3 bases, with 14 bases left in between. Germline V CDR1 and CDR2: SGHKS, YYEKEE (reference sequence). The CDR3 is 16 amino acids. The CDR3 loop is CASSLSGGQLNQPQHF. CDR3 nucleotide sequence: TGTGCCAGCAGCTTGTCCGGGGGCCAGCTCAATCAGCCCCAGCATTTT.